The present TCR beta chain was sequenced within a study of identical twins. TCRdb reanalysed the 5' RACE reads using MiXCR and keeps one entry per CDR3 protein. This table has about 690,000 distinct CDR3 sequences, approximately 6% appearing once. Ten or more counts support this clonotype. Material for sequencing was naive T cells sorted from blood. The TCR comes from a young man in good health.

The CDR3 here is CSAKEALLDNQPQHF. CDR3 sequence (DNA): TGCAGTGCTAAGGAGGCTCTATTGGACAATCAGCCCCAGCATTTT. The chain is built from TRBV20-1 and TRBJ1-5; D uncertain. CDR3 length: 15 residues. CDR1 and CDR2 from the germline V gene are DFQATT and SNEGSKA (reference sequence). Trimming removed 4 bases at V and 3 bases at J, with 16 bases between.